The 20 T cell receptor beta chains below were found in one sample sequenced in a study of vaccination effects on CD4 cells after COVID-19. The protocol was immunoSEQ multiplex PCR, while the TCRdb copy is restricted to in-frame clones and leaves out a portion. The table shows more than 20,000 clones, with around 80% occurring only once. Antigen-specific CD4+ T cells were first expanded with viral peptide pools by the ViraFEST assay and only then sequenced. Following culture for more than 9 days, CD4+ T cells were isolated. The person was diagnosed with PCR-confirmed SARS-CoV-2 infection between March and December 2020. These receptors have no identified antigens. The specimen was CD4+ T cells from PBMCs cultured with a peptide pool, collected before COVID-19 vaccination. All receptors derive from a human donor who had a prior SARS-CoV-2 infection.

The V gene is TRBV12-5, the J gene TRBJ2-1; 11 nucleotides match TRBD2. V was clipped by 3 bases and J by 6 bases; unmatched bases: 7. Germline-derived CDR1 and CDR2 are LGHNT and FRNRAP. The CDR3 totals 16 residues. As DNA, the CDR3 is TGTGCTAGTGGTTTCAAACTAGCGGGAGTGGGCAATGAGCAGTTCTTC. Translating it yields CASGFKLAGVGNEQFF.

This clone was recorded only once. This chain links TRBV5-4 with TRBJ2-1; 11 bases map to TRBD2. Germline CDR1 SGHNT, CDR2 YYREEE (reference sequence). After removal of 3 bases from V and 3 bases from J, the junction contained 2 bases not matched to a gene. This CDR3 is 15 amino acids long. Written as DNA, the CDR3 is TGTGCCAGCAGCTCACTAGCGGGGGACTACAATGAGCAGTTCTTC. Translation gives CASSSLAGDYNEQFF.

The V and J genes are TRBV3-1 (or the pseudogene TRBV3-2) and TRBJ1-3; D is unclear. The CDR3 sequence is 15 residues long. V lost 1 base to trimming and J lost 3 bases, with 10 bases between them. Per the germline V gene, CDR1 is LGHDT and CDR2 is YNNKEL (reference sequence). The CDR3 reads CASSQVWTGGNTIYF. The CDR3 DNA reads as TGTGCCAGCAGCCAAGTTTGGACGGGTGGAAACACCATATATTTT.

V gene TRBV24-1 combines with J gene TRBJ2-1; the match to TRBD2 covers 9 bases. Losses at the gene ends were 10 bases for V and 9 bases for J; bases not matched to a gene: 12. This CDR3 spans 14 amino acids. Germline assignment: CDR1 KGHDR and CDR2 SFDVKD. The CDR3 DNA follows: TGTGCCACGGGGCGTTCAGCGGGAGGACGTGAGCAGTTCTTC. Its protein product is CATGRSAGGREQFF.

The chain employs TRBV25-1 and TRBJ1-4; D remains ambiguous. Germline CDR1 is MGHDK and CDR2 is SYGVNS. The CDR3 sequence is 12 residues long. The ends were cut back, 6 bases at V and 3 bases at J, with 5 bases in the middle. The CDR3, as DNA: TGTGCCAGCAGGGGCTCTAATGAAAAACTGTTTTTT. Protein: CASRGSNEKLFF.

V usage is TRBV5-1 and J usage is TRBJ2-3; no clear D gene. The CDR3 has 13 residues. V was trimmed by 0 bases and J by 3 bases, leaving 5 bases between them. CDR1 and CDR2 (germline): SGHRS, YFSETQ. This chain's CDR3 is CASSLGATDTQYF. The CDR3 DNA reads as TGCGCCAGCAGCTTGGGGGCTACAGATACGCAGTATTTT.

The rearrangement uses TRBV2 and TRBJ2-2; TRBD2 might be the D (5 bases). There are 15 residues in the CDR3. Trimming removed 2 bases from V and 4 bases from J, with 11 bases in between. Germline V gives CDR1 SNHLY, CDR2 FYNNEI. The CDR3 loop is CASSEMRVGTGELFF. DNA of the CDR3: TGTGCCAGCAGTGAAATGCGGGTTGGCACCGGGGAGCTGTTTTTT.

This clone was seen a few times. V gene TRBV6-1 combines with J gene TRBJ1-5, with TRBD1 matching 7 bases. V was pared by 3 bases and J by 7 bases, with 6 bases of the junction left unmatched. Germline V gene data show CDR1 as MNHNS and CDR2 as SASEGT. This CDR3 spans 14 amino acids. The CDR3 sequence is CASSDSGGGQPQHF. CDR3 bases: TGTGCCAGCAGTGATTCAGGGGGAGGGCAGCCCCAGCATTTT.

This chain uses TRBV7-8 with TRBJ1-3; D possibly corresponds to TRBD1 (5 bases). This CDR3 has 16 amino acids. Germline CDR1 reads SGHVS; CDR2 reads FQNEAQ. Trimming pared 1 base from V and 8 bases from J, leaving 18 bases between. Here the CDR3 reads CASSLVLNRGQDTIYF. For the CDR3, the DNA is TGTGCCAGCAGCTTAGTACTAAATAGGGGCCAGGACACCATATATTTT. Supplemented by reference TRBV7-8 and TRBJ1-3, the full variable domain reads GAGVSQSPRYKVAKRGQDVALRCDPISGHVSLFWYQQALGQGPEFLTYFQNEAQLDKSGLPSDRFFAERPEGSVSTLKIQRTQQEDSAVYLCASSLVLNRGQDTIYFGEGSWLTVV.

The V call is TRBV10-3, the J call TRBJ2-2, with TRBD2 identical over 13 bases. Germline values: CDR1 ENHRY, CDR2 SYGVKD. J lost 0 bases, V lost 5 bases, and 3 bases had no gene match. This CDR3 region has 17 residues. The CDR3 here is CAISPTSGGPNTGELFF. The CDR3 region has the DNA TGTGCCATCAGTCCGACTAGCGGGGGGCCGAACACCGGGGAGCTGTTTTTT.

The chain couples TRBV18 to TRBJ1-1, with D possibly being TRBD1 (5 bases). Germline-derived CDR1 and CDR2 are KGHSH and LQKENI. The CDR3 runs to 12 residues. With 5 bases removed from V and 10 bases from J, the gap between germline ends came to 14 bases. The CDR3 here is CASSARGSGAFF. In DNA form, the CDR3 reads TGTGCCAGCTCAGCTCGGGGGAGTGGAGCTTTCTTT.

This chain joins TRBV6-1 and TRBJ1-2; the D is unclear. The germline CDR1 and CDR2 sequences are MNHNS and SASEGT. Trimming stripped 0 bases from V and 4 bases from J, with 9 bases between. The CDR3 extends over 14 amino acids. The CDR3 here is CASSEAEGSYGYTF. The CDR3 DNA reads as TGTGCCAGCAGTGAAGCAGAGGGTAGCTATGGCTACACCTTC.

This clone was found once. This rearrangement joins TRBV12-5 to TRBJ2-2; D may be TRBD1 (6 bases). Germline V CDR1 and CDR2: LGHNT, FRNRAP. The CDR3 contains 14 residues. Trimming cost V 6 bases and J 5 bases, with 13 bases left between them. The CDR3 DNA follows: TGTGCTAGTGGGCTACCCCAGGGGACCGGGGAGCTGTTTTTT. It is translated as CASGLPQGTGELFF.

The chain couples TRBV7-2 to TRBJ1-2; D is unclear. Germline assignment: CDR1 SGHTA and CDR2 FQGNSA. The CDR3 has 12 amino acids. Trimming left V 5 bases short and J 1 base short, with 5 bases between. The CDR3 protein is CASSQDNYGYTF. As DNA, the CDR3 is TGTGCCAGCAGCCAAGATAACTATGGCTACACCTTC.

The CDR3 bases are TGCGCCAGCAGCCCCCCGGGGGAAGGCTACACCTTC. Translated, it gives CASSPPGEGYTF. J is TRBJ1-2 and V is TRBV5-1; possible D gene TRBD1, 5 bases. Looked up from germline, CDR1 is SGHRS and CDR2 is YFSETQ. Trimming removed 4 bases from V and 8 bases from J, with 12 bases in between. The CDR3 is made up of 12 amino acids.

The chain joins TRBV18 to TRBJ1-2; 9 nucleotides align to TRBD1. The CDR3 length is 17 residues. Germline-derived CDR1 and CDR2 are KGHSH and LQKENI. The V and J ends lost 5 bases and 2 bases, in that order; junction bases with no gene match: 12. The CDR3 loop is CASSALWDRAANYGYTF. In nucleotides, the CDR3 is TGTGCCAGCTCAGCGCTCTGGGACAGGGCGGCCAACTATGGCTACACCTTC.

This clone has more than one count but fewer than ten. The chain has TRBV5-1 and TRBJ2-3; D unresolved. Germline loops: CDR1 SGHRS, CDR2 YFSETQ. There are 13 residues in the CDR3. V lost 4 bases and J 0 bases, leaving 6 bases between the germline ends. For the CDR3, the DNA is TGCGCCAGCAGCGCCGGTAGCACAGATACGCAGTATTTT. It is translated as CASSAGSTDTQYF.

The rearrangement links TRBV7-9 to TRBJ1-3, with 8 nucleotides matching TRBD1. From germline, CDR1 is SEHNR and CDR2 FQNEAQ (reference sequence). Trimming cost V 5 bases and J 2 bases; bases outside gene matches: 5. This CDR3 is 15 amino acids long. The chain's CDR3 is CASSQQGGAGNTIYF. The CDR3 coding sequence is TGTGCCAGCAGCCAACAGGGGGGTGCTGGAAACACCATATATTTT.

This chain's CDR3 is CASSSEGAQETQYF. In DNA, the CDR3 is TGCGCCAGCAGCTCGGAAGGGGCCCAAGAGACCCAGTACTTC. The rearrangement joins TRBV5-1 to TRBJ2-5; D is possibly TRBD1 (5 bases). V was cut by 3 bases and J by 1 base, with 10 bases left in between. The CDR3 totals 14 residues. Germline CDR1 reads SGHRS; CDR2 reads YFSETQ.

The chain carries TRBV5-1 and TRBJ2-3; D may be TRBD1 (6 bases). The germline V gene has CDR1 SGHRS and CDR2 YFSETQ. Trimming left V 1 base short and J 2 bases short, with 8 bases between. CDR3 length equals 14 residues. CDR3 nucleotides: TGCGCCAGCAGCTTGTGGACAGCCACAGATACGCAGTATTTT. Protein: CASSLWTATDTQYF.